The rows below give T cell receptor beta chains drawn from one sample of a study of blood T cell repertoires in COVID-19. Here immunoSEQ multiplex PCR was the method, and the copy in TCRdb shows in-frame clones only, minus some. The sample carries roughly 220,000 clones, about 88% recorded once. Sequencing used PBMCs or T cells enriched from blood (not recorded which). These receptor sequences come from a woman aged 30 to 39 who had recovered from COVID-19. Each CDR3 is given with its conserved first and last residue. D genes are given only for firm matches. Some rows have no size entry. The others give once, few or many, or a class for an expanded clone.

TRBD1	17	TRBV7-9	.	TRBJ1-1	TGTGCCAGCAGCAAGGGACAGGGGGGTTTTTCGAACACTGAAGCTTTCTTT	CASSKGQGGFSNTEAFF
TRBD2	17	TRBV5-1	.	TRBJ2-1	TGCGCCAGCAGCCAGGGCGGGGGGGCATTATCCTACAATGAGCAGTTCTTC	CASSQGGGALSYNEQFF
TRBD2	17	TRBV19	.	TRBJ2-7	TGTGCCAGTAGTACCCGACTAGCGGGGGGGCCAAGCTACGAGCAGTACTTC	CASSTRLAGGPSYEQYF
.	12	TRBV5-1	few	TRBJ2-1	TGCGCCAGCAGCTCGGGCAGGGATGAGCAGTTCTTC	CASSSGRDEQFF
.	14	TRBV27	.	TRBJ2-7	TGTGCCAGCAGCCGGGAAACCGGACCCTACGAGCAGTACTTC	CASSRETGPYEQYF
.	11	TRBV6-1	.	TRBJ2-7	TGTGCCAGCAGTGAACGCGCATCTCAGTACTTC	CASSERASQYF
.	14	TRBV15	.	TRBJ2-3	TGTGCCACCAGCAGCAAACAGTACACAGATACGCAGTATTTT	CATSSKQYTDTQYF
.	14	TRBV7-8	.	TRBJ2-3	TGTGCCAGCAGCTTAGTGAGAGGGACAGATACGCAGTATTTT	CASSLVRGTDTQYF
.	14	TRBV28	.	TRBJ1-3	TGTGCCAGCAGTTTGGGGGGCTCTGGAAACACCATATATTTT	CASSLGGSGNTIYF
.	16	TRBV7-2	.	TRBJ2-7	TGTGCCAGCAGCTTTGCTTACGGTAGGGGTGGCTACGAGCAGTACTTC	CASSFAYGRGGYEQYF
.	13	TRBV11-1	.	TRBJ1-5	TGTGCCAGCAGCTTAGCGCCGGGTCAGCCCCAGCATTTT	CASSLAPGQPQHF
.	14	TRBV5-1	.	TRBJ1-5	TGCGCCAGCAGCTTGGGAGACTACAATCAGCCCCAGCATTTT	CASSLGDYNQPQHF
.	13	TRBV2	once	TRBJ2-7	TGTGCCAGCAGTGTGGGACAAACCTACGAGCAGTACTTC	CASSVGQTYEQYF
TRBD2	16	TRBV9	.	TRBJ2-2	TGTGCCAGCAGCGTAAGGGACTACCCGAACACCGGGGAGCTGTTTTTT	CASSVRDYPNTGELFF
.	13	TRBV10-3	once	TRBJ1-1	TGTGCCAGCACAACAGGAACGAACACTGAAGCTTTCTTT	CASTTGTNTEAFF
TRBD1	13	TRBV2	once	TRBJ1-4	TGTGCCACCCGGGGACAGGGGACTGAAAAACTGTTTTTT	CATRGQGTEKLFF
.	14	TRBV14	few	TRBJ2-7	TGTGCCAGCAGCCAAGTGGAAGCAGGCTACGAGCAGTACTTC	CASSQVEAGYEQYF
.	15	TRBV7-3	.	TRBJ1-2	TGTGCCAGCAGCTTAAATCCGGGCAGGGGATTCGGCTACACCTTC	CASSLNPGRGFGYTF
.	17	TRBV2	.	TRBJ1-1	TGTGCCAGCAGTGTCCCCCCAGGGAAGGGTATGAACACTGAAGCTTTCTTT	CASSVPPGKGMNTEAFF
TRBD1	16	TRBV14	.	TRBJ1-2	TGTGCCAGCAGCCAAGACTCGGACAGGGCTAACTATGGCTACACCTTC	CASSQDSDRANYGYTF
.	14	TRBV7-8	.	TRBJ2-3	TGTGCCAGCAGCTTAGATACAGGGAAAGATACGCAGTATTTT	CASSLDTGKDTQYF
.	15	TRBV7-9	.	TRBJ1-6	TGTGCCAGCAGCTTAGCGTCCGCGGGGGATTCACCCCTCCATTTT	CASSLASAGDSPLHF
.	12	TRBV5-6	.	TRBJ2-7	TGTGCCAGCAGCTTGACGGGGATCGAGCAGTACTTC	CASSLTGIEQYF
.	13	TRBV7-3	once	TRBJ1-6	TGTGCCAGCAGCCTTTCCGGTAATTCACCCCTCCACTTT	CASSLSGNSPLHF
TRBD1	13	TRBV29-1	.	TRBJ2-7	TGCAGCGTGGTAGGACAGGGGTTATCCGAGCAGTACTTC	CSVVGQGLSEQYF
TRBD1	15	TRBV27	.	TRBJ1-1	TGTGCCAGCAGTTTATTTGGGACAGGGGTCACTGAAGCTTTCTTT	CASSLFGTGVTEAFF
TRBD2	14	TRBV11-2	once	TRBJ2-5	TGTGCCAGCAGCCCTTCTAGCGGACAAGAGACCCAGTACTTC	CASSPSSGQETQYF
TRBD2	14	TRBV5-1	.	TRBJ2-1	TGCGCCAGCAGCTCGGGGGGGCCTTACAATGAGCAGTTCTTC	CASSSGGPYNEQFF
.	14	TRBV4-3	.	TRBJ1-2	TGCGCCAGCAGCCCCGAAGGGACTTCCTATGGCTACACCTTC	CASSPEGTSYGYTF
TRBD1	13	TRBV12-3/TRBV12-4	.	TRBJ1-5	TGTGCCAGCAGTTTTTGGGACAGAGAGCCCCAGCATTTT	CASSFWDREPQHF
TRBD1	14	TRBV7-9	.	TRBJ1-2	TGTGCCAGCAGCTATTCCGGGACAGGGTATAGCTACACCTTC	CASSYSGTGYSYTF
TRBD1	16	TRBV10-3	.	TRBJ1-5	TGTGCCATCAGTGAGTCCGGACAGGGTACGGGACAGCCCCAGCATTTT	CAISESGQGTGQPQHF
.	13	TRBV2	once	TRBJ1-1	TGTGCCAGCATTTGGGACACCAACACTGAAGCTTTCTTT	CASIWDTNTEAFF
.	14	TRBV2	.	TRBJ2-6	TGTGCCAGCAGGGAGGGTGAGGGGGCCAACGTCCTGACTTTC	CASREGEGANVLTF
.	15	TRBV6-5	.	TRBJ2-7	TGTGCCAGCAGCCCCAGGGGATTTAACTCCTACGAGCAGTACTTC	CASSPRGFNSYEQYF
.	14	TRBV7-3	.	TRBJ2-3	TGTGCCAGCAGCAGGGAAGGGAGGACAGATACGCAGTATTTT	CASSREGRTDTQYF
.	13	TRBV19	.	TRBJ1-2	TGTGCCAGCGAAGGGGGTTACGCCTGGGGCTACACCTTC	CASEGGYAWGYTF
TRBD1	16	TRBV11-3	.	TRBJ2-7	TGTGCCAGCAGCTTATCCCCGGGGACAGGGGGAAACGAGCAGTACTTC	CASSLSPGTGGNEQYF
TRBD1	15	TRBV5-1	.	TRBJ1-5	TGCGCCAGCAGCGCCCTAGGGGACAGGACTCAGCCCCAGCATTTT	CASSALGDRTQPQHF
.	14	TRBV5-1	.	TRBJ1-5	TGCGCCAGCAGCTTGACGGGTAGCAATCAGCCCCAGCATTTT	CASSLTGSNQPQHF
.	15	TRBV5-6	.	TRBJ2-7	TGTGCCAGCAGCTTGTCGGGACTCTTCTCCTACGAGCAGTACTTC	CASSLSGLFSYEQYF
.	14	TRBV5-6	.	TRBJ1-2	TGTGCCAGCAGCTTGTCCAGGGACTACTATGGCTACACCTTC	CASSLSRDYYGYTF
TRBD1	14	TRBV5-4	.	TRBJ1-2	TGTGCCAGCACCCTGACAGGGGGCGTTTCTGGCTACACCTTC	CASTLTGGVSGYTF
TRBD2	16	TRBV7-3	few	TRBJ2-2	TGTGCCAGCAGCTTAAGAGCGGGGGGGCCCACCGGGGAGCTGTTTTTT	CASSLRAGGPTGELFF
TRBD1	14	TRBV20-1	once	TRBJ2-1	TGCAGTGCTAGTGTCAGGGGGCACAACAATGAGCAGTTCTTC	CSASVRGHNNEQFF
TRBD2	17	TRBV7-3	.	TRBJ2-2	TGTGCCAGCAGCCCCCCCGGGGGGGGCGCGAACACCGGGGAGCTGTTTTTT	CASSPPGGGANTGELFF
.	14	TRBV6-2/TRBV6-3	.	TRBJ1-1	TGTGCCAGCAGTTACGGGGGGACCAACACTGAAGCTTTCTTT	CASSYGGTNTEAFF
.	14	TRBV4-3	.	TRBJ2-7	TGCGCCAGCAGCCAAGCAGGGTTCTCCTACGAGCAGTACTTC	CASSQAGFSYEQYF
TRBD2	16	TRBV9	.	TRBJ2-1	TGTGCCAGCAGCTCTCTTGGGGCGGGGGGCCTCAATGAGCAGTTCTTC	CASSSLGAGGLNEQFF
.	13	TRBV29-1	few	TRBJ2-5	TGCAGCGTTGATGGGCGGGCCGGAAAGACCCAGTACTTC	CSVDGRAGKTQYF